These 28 T cell receptor beta chains were all obtained from the same sample, sequenced in a study of monozygotic twins with cystic fibrosis. Sequencing used immunoSEQ multiplex PCR; TCRdb keeps in-frame clones, though not all of them. The sample has around 29,000 clones, just under 85% seen once. Sequencing was performed on blood. The receptors originated from a girl aged 2 to 9 with cystic fibrosis.

This chain connects TRBV4-1 to TRBJ1-2; the D gene is possibly TRBD1 (6 bases). Germline assignment: CDR1 MGHRA and CDR2 YSYEKL. The ends were cut back, 1 base at V and 5 bases at J, with 11 bases in the middle. This CDR3 is 14 amino acids long. This chain's CDR3 is CASSQVQGEYGYTF. The CDR3 DNA follows: TGCGCCAGCAGCCAAGTACAGGGAGAGTATGGCTACACCTTC.

This clone has a single count. The chain couples TRBV27 to TRBJ1-2; D is unresolved. The V end lost 5 bases, the J end lost 4 bases, and 11 bases lay between the germline ends. Germline V gene sequence: CDR1 MNHEY, CDR2 SMNVEV (reference sequence). The CDR3 contains 13 residues. CDR3 amino acids: CASSLRVGYGYTF. As DNA, the CDR3 is TGTGCCAGCAGTCTTAGGGTAGGCTATGGCTACACCTTC.

The CDR3 protein is CASSSPGGGTEAFF. CDR3 sequence (DNA): TGTGCCAGCAGCTCCCCCGGAGGGGGCACTGAAGCTTTCTTT. The rearrangement uses TRBV5-4 and TRBJ1-1, with D perhaps matching TRBD1 (6 bases). Germline lookup yields CDR1 SGHNT and CDR2 YYREEE (reference sequence). The CDR3 covers 14 residues. V lost 3 bases to trimming and J lost 4 bases, with 13 bases between them.

Here the CDR3 DNA reads TGTGCCAGCAGTCCACTTCAAGGGTTGAACACTGAAGCTTTCTTT. This codes for CASSPLQGLNTEAFF. The chain combines TRBV27 with TRBJ1-1; D remains unclear. CDR1 is MNHEY, CDR2 SMNVEV, per germline (reference sequence). V dropped 5 bases and J dropped 0 bases, with 13 bases sitting between them. The CDR3 contains 15 residues.

V usage is TRBV28 and J usage is TRBJ1-5; 8 bases are shared with TRBD1. The germline V gene encodes CDR1 MDHEN and CDR2 SYDVKM. CDR3 length: 15 amino acids. Losses at the gene ends were 6 bases for V and 5 bases for J; bases not matched to a gene: 9. This chain's CDR3 is CASSSGQGPDQPQHF. DNA of the CDR3: TGTGCCAGCAGCTCCGGACAGGGCCCTGATCAGCCCCAGCATTTT.

The chain carries TRBV6-5 and TRBJ2-7; TRBD1 matches 10 bases. The CDR3 is made up of 14 amino acids. The V and J ends lost 6 bases and 1 base, in that order; junction bases with no gene match: 3. The germline gives CDR1 MNHEY, CDR2 SVGAGI. CDR3 region: CASSPGQGSYEQYF. CDR3 in DNA: TGTGCCAGCAGCCCGGGACAGGGGTCCTACGAGCAGTACTTC.

V is TRBV14 and J is TRBJ2-7; 8 bases fit TRBD1. The CDR3 loop spans 14 amino acids. Trimming cost V 4 bases and J 2 bases; bases outside gene matches: 4. From germline, CDR1 is SGHDN and CDR2 FVKESK. CDR3 residues: CASSPTGQAYEQYF. CDR3 bases: TGTGCCAGCAGCCCCACGGGACAGGCCTACGAGCAGTACTTC.

The CDR3 loop is CASSDSIQTSGRADTQYF. The CDR3 DNA is TGTGCCAGCAGTGACTCGATTCAGACTAGCGGGAGGGCAGATACGCAGTATTTT. The chain couples TRBV6-4 to TRBJ2-3, with 14 bases matching TRBD2. The germline gives CDR1 MRHNA, CDR2 SNTAGT. J lost 4 bases, V lost 0 bases, and 6 bases had no gene match. This CDR3 spans 18 amino acids.

This rearrangement joins TRBV5-1 to TRBJ2-7; the D gene is possibly TRBD1 (5 bases). In germline, CDR1 is SGHRS, CDR2 YFSETQ. There are 14 residues in the CDR3. Deletions cut 7 bases from V and 4 bases from J, with 18 bases between. The CDR3 DNA follows: TGCGCCAGCGCCATGGACAATCGATTATACGAGCAGTACTTC. Translation gives CASAMDNRLYEQYF.

This chain connects TRBV5-1 to TRBJ1-1, with D unclear. The CDR3 runs to 14 residues. Germline V lookup: CDR1 SGHRS, CDR2 YFSETQ. V was shortened by 1 base and J by 7 bases, with 14 bases between the two germline ends. CDR3 in DNA: TGCGCCAGCAGCTTGAAAGCGGATAAAGGTGAAGCTTTCTTT. Encoded protein: CASSLKADKGEAFF.

This clone was seen a handful of times. J is TRBJ1-5 and V is TRBV5-1; TRBD1 agrees at 8 bases. Germline V gene data show CDR1 as SGHRS and CDR2 as YFSETQ. Unmatched junction bases numbered 6, after V lost 3 bases and J lost 7 bases. The CDR3 is made up of 14 amino acids. The CDR3 here is CASSYGQGQQPQHF. The CDR3 nucleotides read TGCGCCAGCAGCTATGGACAGGGCCAGCAGCCCCAGCATTTT.

The rearrangement joins TRBV29-1 to TRBJ1-1, with TRBD1 identical over 7 bases. The CDR3 is 13 residues long. CDR1 is SQVTM and CDR2 is ANQGSEA in the germline V gene. The junction had 4 bases not matched to a gene; V was cut back by 5 bases and J by 1 base. The CDR3 coding sequence is TGCAGCGTTAACAGGGGAAAGAACACTGAAGCTTTCTTT. Its translation: CSVNRGKNTEAFF. Full variable domain (outside the CDR3, taken from reference TRBV29-1 and TRBJ1-1): SAVISQKPSRDICQRGTSLTIQCQVDSQVTMMFWYRQQPGQSLTLIATANQGSEATYESGFVIDKFPISRPNLTFSTLTVSNMSPEDSSIYLCSVNRGKNTEAFFGQGTRLTVV.

The rearrangement joins TRBV10-1 to TRBJ1-1, with D tentatively TRBD1 (6 bases). From germline, CDR1 is WNHNN and CDR2 SYGVQD (reference sequence). This CDR3 has 15 amino acids. V dropped 3 bases and J dropped 0 bases, with 11 bases sitting between them. CDR3 protein: CASSDGQKMNTEAFF. CDR3 nucleotides: TGCGCCAGCAGTGATGGACAGAAAATGAACACTGAAGCTTTCTTT.

This chain joins TRBV30 and TRBJ2-2; perhaps TRBD2 as D (5 bases). This CDR3 region has 15 residues. V was pared by 6 bases and J by 1 base, with 15 bases between. The V gene's germline CDR1 is GTSNPN and CDR2 SVGIG (reference sequence). CDR3 in amino acids: CACDPGTKNTGELFF. The CDR3 nucleotides read TGTGCCTGTGACCCGGGAACAAAGAACACCGGGGAGCTGTTTTTT.

This clone was seen a single time. This chain joins TRBV13 and TRBJ2-2; 8 nucleotides agree with TRBD1. Losses at the gene ends were 5 bases for V and 3 bases for J; bases not matched to a gene: 11. The CDR3 totals 17 residues. Germline loops: CDR1 PRHDT, CDR2 FYEKMQ (reference sequence). CDR3 sequence (DNA): TGTGCCAGCAGCCCGACAGGGGAAGTAACGTACACCGGGGAGCTGTTTTTT. It translates to CASSPTGEVTYTGELFF.

The chain combines TRBV30 with TRBJ1-1; D unclear. The V gene's germline CDR1 is GTSNPN and CDR2 SVGIG (reference sequence). The CDR3 is 14 residues long. Trimming left V 0 bases short and J 1 base short, with 9 bases between. The CDR3 nucleotides read TGTGCCTGGAGTGTCATGACATCGAACACTGAAGCTTTCTTT. This encodes CAWSVMTSNTEAFF.

The table lists this clone with a few counts. This chain uses TRBV6-5 with TRBJ1-6; D call uncertain. CDR3 length: 16 amino acids. The V end lost 4 bases, the J end lost 7 bases, and 17 bases lay between the germline ends. The germline V gene has CDR1 MNHEY and CDR2 SVGAGI. The chain's CDR3 is CASSLGYRDWNSPLHF. Here the CDR3 DNA reads TGTGCCAGCAGTTTGGGGTATCGAGACTGGAATTCACCCCTCCACTTT.

The count of this clone is one. The chain is built from TRBV30 and TRBJ1-1, with D hard to call. The CDR3 is 13 residues long. V lost 4 bases and J 5 bases, leaving 14 bases between the germline ends. Germline CDR1 reads GTSNPN; CDR2 reads SVGIG (reference sequence). The CDR3, as DNA: TGTGCCTGGAAGAGGCAGATTTTAACTGAAGCTTTCTTT. Its protein is CAWKRQILTEAFF.

The chain combines TRBV30 with TRBJ2-7; 10 bases agree with TRBD1. The CDR3 has 15 amino acids. Germline V gives CDR1 GTSNPN, CDR2 SVGIG (reference sequence). Trimming at V came to 2 bases and at J to 1 base, leaving 5 bases not matched to a gene. CDR3 region: CAWSKGTGVSYEQYF. CDR3 coding DNA: TGTGCCTGGAGTAAAGGGACAGGGGTTTCCTACGAGCAGTACTTC.

The chain has TRBV5-4 and TRBJ1-6, with TRBD1 matching over 7 bases. CDR1 is SGHNT, CDR2 YYREEE, per germline (reference sequence). With V trimmed by 1 base and J by 10 bases, 5 bases remained unmatched. CDR3 size: 14 residues. The CDR3 DNA follows: TGTGCCAGCAGCTTGCAGGGGGTTTCGTCACCCCTCCACTTT. The encoded protein is CASSLQGVSSPLHF.

The CDR3 DNA reads TGTGCCAGCAGCTGCTACCGGGACAGGGACCATGAGGACGAGCAGTACTTC. Its translation: CASSCYRDRDHEDEQYF. The J gene is TRBJ2-7, the V gene TRBV11-3; 9 nucleotides agree with TRBD1. This CDR3 has 17 residues. Germline V lookup: CDR1 SGHNT, CDR2 YENEEA. After removal of 4 bases from V and 5 bases from J, the junction contained 15 bases not matched to a gene.

For the CDR3, the DNA is TGTGCCAGCAGCTTATTGGGAGGGGGCGGTGTAAAACTGTTTTTT. Translating it yields CASSLLGGGGVKLFF. The V gene is TRBV7-9, the J gene TRBJ1-4, with 7 nucleotides matching TRBD1. Germline V gene lookup returns CDR1 SEHNR and CDR2 FQNEAQ (reference sequence). The CDR3 is made up of 15 amino acids. V lost 2 bases to trimming and J lost 10 bases; unmatched junction nucleotides: 10.

V gene TRBV14 combines with J gene TRBJ1-2; 9 bases line up with TRBD1. The CDR3 sequence is 14 residues long. J gave up 2 bases and V 3 bases, and 1 base lay outside the gene matches. Germline V CDR1 and CDR2: SGHDN, FVKESK. The CDR3, as DNA: TGTGCCAGCAGCCAGGGGACAGGGAACTATGGCTACACCTTC. Translating gives CASSQGTGNYGYTF.

This clone has more than one count but fewer than ten. The V gene is TRBV6-6, the J gene TRBJ1-4; a weak D match, TRBD1 (6 bases). Looked up from germline, CDR1 is MNHNY and CDR2 is SVGAGI (reference sequence). The ends were cut back, 7 bases at V and 7 bases at J, with 13 bases in the middle. The CDR3 sequence is 13 residues long. The CDR3 DNA sequence: TGTGCCAGCACCCCCTCCAGGGGTGAAAAACTGTTTTTT. Encoded protein: CASTPSRGEKLFF.

The chain is built from TRBV4-2 and TRBJ1-6; TRBD1 matches 7 bases. CDR1 LGHNA and CDR2 YNFKEQ come from the germline V gene. CDR3 length: 16 amino acids. V dropped 5 bases and J dropped 3; count of bases not matched to a gene: 7. CDR3 residues: CASSTYRDSYNSPLHF. CDR3 nucleotides: TGTGCCAGCAGCACGTACCGGGACAGCTATAATTCACCCCTCCACTTT.

V is TRBV15 and J is TRBJ2-7; 13 bases are shared with TRBD2. Germline V gene sequence: CDR1 LNHNV, CDR2 YYDKDF (reference sequence). V gave up 1 base and J gave up 3 bases; unmatched junction bases: 9. The CDR3 is 18 residues long. CDR3 sequence reads: CATSRAYGLAGVGYEQYF. CDR3 coding DNA: TGTGCCACCAGCAGAGCTTACGGACTAGCGGGAGTTGGCTACGAGCAGTACTTC. Full variable domain (remainder filled in from reference TRBV15 and TRBJ2-7): DAMVIQNPRYQVTQFGKPVTLSCSQTLNHNVMYWYQQKSSQAPKLLFHYYDKDFNNEADTPDNFQSRRPNTSFCFLDIRSPGLGDTAMYLCATSRAYGLAGVGYEQYFGPGTRLTVT.

This rearrangement joins TRBV5-4 to TRBJ2-7; TRBD1 aligns across 7 bases. Unmatched junction bases numbered 8, after V lost 4 bases and J lost 1 base. The CDR3 is made up of 15 amino acids. The germline V gene encodes CDR1 SGHNT and CDR2 YYREEE (reference sequence). The DNA of the CDR3 is TGTGCCAGCAGCCCGGAACGGGACAGTTCCTACGAGCAGTACTTC. This codes for CASSPERDSSYEQYF.

This chain links TRBV30 with TRBJ1-5; TRBD1 agrees at 11 bases. The J segment lost 7 bases and the V segment lost 5 bases, leaving 4 bases of the junction unmatched. Germline CDR1 GTSNPN, CDR2 SVGIG (reference sequence). The CDR3 covers 13 residues. This CDR3 reads CAWGQGAGQPQHF. CDR3 nucleotide sequence: TGTGCCTGGGGACAGGGGGCTGGACAGCCCCAGCATTTT.